Presented here are 32 T cell receptor beta chains from one specimen sequenced in a study of T cells in Graves' hyperthyroidism and ophthalmopathy. Amplified regions were TCR beta CDR3 sequences from RNA transcripts. The study used the HTBI primer set for a first-round RT-PCR of the TCR CDR3. TCRdb reprocessed the multiplex PCR reads with MiXCR, giving one entry per CDR3 protein. The table shows 530,000 or so distinct CDR3 sequences, with roughly 46% occurring only once. Sequences were obtained from peripheral blood or thyroid tissue (not recorded which). The receptors originated from a woman aged 18-30 years with Graves' hyperthyroidism.

The V and J genes are TRBV29-1 and TRBJ1-1; possible D gene TRBD1, 6 bases. With 8 bases removed from V and 0 bases from J, the gap between germline ends came to 19 bases. The CDR3 covers 15 residues. Per germline, CDR1 SQVTM and CDR2 ANQGSEA. CDR3 sequence: CSTRLAGVMNTEAFF. Here the CDR3 DNA reads TGCAGCACCCGGTTGGCAGGGGTCATGAACACTGAAGCTTTCTTT.

At least ten counts were recorded for this clonotype. This chain links TRBV6-1 with TRBJ1-4; no reliable D call. Germline V gene lookup returns CDR1 MNHNS and CDR2 SASEGT. Trimming stripped 3 bases from V and 0 bases from J, with 8 bases between. CDR3 length equals 15 residues. The CDR3 coding sequence is TGTGCCAGCAGTGAGCATGGCGCAACTAATGAAAAACTGTTTTTT. It translates to CASSEHGATNEKLFF.

The table lists this clonotype with many counts. The chain combines TRBV6-5 with TRBJ2-7, with unresolved D. Looked up from germline, CDR1 is MNHEY and CDR2 is SVGAGI. This CDR3 contains 15 residues. V lost 0 bases to trimming and J lost 0 bases, with 9 bases between them. The DNA of the CDR3 is TGTGCCAGCAGTTACTCCCCAGAGAGCTCCTACGAGCAGTACTTC. It specifies CASSYSPESSYEQYF.

Regarding this clonotype: This clone may be a read error of a much larger clone one base away. This rearrangement joins TRBV3-1 to TRBJ1-1; no definite D call. This CDR3 has 14 residues. Per germline, CDR1 LGHDT and CDR2 YNNKEL (reference sequence). V lost 6 bases to trimming and J lost 10 bases, with 21 bases between them. CDR3: CASRSIGAGSGAFF. CDR3 nucleotide sequence: TGTGCCAGCAGATCCATAGGTGCAGGATCTGGAGCTTTCTTT.

Concerning this clonotype: A much larger clone differs by one base, so this may be a read error. J is TRBJ1-1 and V is TRBV29-1, with TRBD1 matching over 8 bases. Looked up from germline, CDR1 is SQVTM and CDR2 is ANQGSEA. The CDR3 sequence is 15 residues long. The DNA for the CDR3 is TGCAATCCGGGACAGGTATCATTTGGGAACACTGGAGCTTTCTTT. The encoded protein is CNPGQVSFGNTGAFF.

Ten or more counts support this clonotype. The chain employs TRBV4-1 and TRBJ1-3; D is unresolved. The CDR3 consists of 15 residues. Trimming cost V 0 bases and J 0 bases, with 6 bases left between them. In germline, CDR1 is MGHRA, CDR2 YSYEKL. This chain's CDR3 is CASSQEGFSGNTIYF. The DNA of the CDR3 is TGCGCCAGCAGCCAAGAGGGGTTCTCTGGAAACACCATATATTTT.

The chain uses TRBV29-1 and TRBJ1-2; maybe TRBD1 (5 bases). This CDR3 spans 13 amino acids. Germline CDR1 SQVTM, CDR2 ANQGSEA. V lost 8 bases and J 2 bases, leaving 15 bases between the germline ends. The CDR3 sequence is CSYRSTENYGYTF. The CDR3 nucleotides read TGCAGCTACAGATCGACAGAAAACTATGGCTACACCTTC. The full variable domain, rest sourced from reference TRBV29-1 and TRBJ1-2, is SAVISQKPSRDICQRGTSLTIQCQVDSQVTMMFWYRQQPGQSLTLIATANQGSEATYESGFVIDKFPISRPNLTFSTLTVSNMSPEDSSIYLCSYRSTENYGYTFGSGTRLTVV.

The rearrangement uses TRBV19 and TRBJ2-7, with 9 bases fitting TRBD2. Germline CDR1 reads LNHDA; CDR2 reads SQIVND (reference sequence). CDR3 size: 14 residues. V gave up 3 bases and J gave up 6 bases; unmatched junction bases: 6. CDR3 DNA: TGTGCCAGTAGTATTCAGATAGCGGGAGCCGAGCAGTACTTC. Translating it yields CASSIQIAGAEQYF.

V gene TRBV25-1 combines with J gene TRBJ2-2, with 7 bases aligning to TRBD1. Per the germline V gene, CDR1 is MGHDK and CDR2 is SYGVNS. The CDR3 loop spans 11 amino acids. The CDR3 coding sequence is TGTGCTACAGGGGTCACCGGGGAGCTGTTTTTT. As protein: CATGVTGELFF.

This clonotype has at least ten counts. This sequence joins TRBV6-5 and TRBJ1-1, with TRBD1 matching over 7 bases. CDR1 MNHEY and CDR2 SVGAGI come from the germline V gene. This CDR3 comprises 14 residues. Trimming at V came to 5 bases and at J to 2 bases, leaving 5 bases not matched to a gene. The CDR3 is CASSTGQLNTEAFF. CDR3 coding DNA: TGTGCCAGCAGTACGGGACAGCTTAACACTGAAGCTTTCTTT.

There are many counts of this clonotype. This chain joins TRBV7-2 and TRBJ2-5; D is undetermined. The CDR3 length is 15 residues. In germline, CDR1 is SGHTA, CDR2 FQGNSA. The V end was cut by 1 base, the J end by 1 base, with 10 bases between. CDR3 nucleotides: TGTGCCAGCAGCTTAGGCCTTTCTCCCCAAGAGACCCAGTACTTC. Encoded protein: CASSLGLSPQETQYF.

J is TRBJ1-1 and V is TRBV5-1, with D uncertain. Trimming removed 4 bases at V and 2 bases at J, with 15 bases between. Germline lookup yields CDR1 SGHRS and CDR2 YFSETQ. The CDR3 runs 15 residues. As DNA, the CDR3 is TGCGCCAGCAGCCTCGCCGGGAGGTTTAACACTGAAGCTTTCTTT. As protein: CASSLAGRFNTEAFF.

The chain has TRBV7-9 and TRBJ2-5; 12 positions match TRBD2. TRBJ2-1 explains the end of the DNA better; the J call may be wrong. The germline V gene encodes CDR1 SEHNR and CDR2 FQNEAQ (reference sequence). The CDR3 is 16 amino acids. The CDR3 coding sequence is TGTGCCAGCAGCACTGCACTAGCGGGAGGTCACAATGAGCAGTTCTTC. Residues: CASSTALAGGHNEQFF.

As concerns this clonotype: This likely comes from a read error, as the CDR3 has no conserved phenylalanine or tryptophan at its end. The DNA is left out, because the CDR3 cannot be placed on it with certainty; the CDR3 is given as TCRdb lists it. The V gene is TRBV20-1, the J gene TRBJ1-4; the table assigns TRBD1, which was not confirmed against the DNA. CDR1 is DFQATT, CDR2 SNEGSKA, per germline (reference sequence). The CDR3 comprises 13 residues, both ends counted. CDR3 in amino acids: CSASRGAYEKLLL.

This clonotype was observed many times. The J gene is TRBJ2-5, the V gene TRBV29-1, with TRBD1 matching 7 bases. V lost 4 bases to trimming and J lost 1 base; unmatched junction nucleotides: 0. CDR1 and CDR2 from the germline V gene are SQVTM and ANQGSEA. The CDR3 contains 12 residues. CDR3 loop: CSVGDSQETQYF. The CDR3 DNA reads as TGCAGCGTTGGGGACAGCCAAGAGACCCAGTACTTC.

The V gene is TRBV7-3, the J gene TRBJ2-7; D is perhaps TRBD2 (5 bases). Trimming cost V 5 bases and J 3 bases, with 23 bases left between them. Germline V gives CDR1 SGHTA, CDR2 FQGTGA. The CDR3 has 17 amino acids. The CDR3 loop reads CASSPPSGSGKGYEQYF. The CDR3 DNA reads TGTGCCAGCAGCCCACCCTCGGGGTCTGGGAAAGGCTACGAGCAGTACTTC.

This clonotype was observed a handful of times. V gene TRBV5-1 combines with J gene TRBJ2-2; 9 nucleotides line up with TRBD2. The CDR3 length is 15 residues. CDR1 is SGHRS and CDR2 is YFSETQ in the germline V gene. Trimming at V came to 0 bases and at J to 7 bases, leaving 4 bases not matched to a gene. The CDR3 spells CASSLGLAADGELFF. The DNA of the CDR3 is TGCGCCAGCAGCTTGGGACTAGCGGCGGACGGGGAGCTGTTTTTT.

This clonotype was seen more than once but under ten times. This CDR3 is CASSQAGNSYEQYF. The CDR3 nucleotides are TGTGCCAGCAGCCAAGCAGGGAACTCCTACGAGCAGTACTTC. The chain carries TRBV3-1 and TRBJ2-7, with D possibly TRBD1 on 5 matching bases. Trimming cost V 1 base and J 0 bases, with 7 bases left between them. The CDR3 has 14 amino acids. Germline assignment: CDR1 LGHDT and CDR2 YNNKEL (reference sequence).

This clonotype was detected once. The genes are TRBV12-3 or TRBV12-4 and TRBJ1-5; no definite D call. The length of the CDR3 is 12 residues. The ends were cut back, 5 bases at V and 10 bases at J, with 12 bases in the middle. The CDR3 coding sequence is TGTGCCAGCAGTAGACTAGCGGGACCCCAGCATTTT. It codes for CASSRLAGPQHF.

This clonotype was observed at least ten times. Here the CDR3 reads CATSDPDPAEPDTQYF. CDR3 nucleotide sequence: TGTGCCACCAGTGATCCCGACCCCGCCGAGCCAGATACGCAGTATTTT. The gene calls are TRBV24-1 and TRBJ2-3, with no clear D. The length of the CDR3 is 16 residues. Per the germline V gene, CDR1 is KGHDR and CDR2 is SFDVKD. The germline V and J ends were trimmed by 3 bases and 4 bases, with 16 bases remaining between them.

There are many counts of this clonotype. This rearrangement joins TRBV20-1 to TRBJ1-1; D is possibly TRBD1 (5 bases). This CDR3 is built from 13 residues. The germline V and J ends were trimmed by 6 bases and 1 base, with 12 bases remaining between them. Germline CDR1 reads DFQATT; CDR2 reads SNEGSKA (reference sequence). The CDR3 nucleotides read TGCAGTGCCGAGACAGCAAGGAACACTGAAGCTTTCTTT. Protein: CSAETARNTEAFF.

The sample holds many counts of this clonotype. The chain has TRBV20-1 and TRBJ1-1; unclear D gene. There are 12 residues in the CDR3. Germline V gene lookup returns CDR1 DFQATT and CDR2 SNEGSKA (reference sequence). The germline V and J ends were trimmed by 6 bases and 5 bases, with 13 bases remaining between them. This chain's CDR3 is CSASRRRTEAFF. The CDR3 DNA sequence: TGCAGTGCCTCAAGGAGGAGGACTGAAGCTTTCTTT.

This clonotype occurred many times. The V and J genes are TRBV25-1 and TRBJ2-2; either TRBD1 or TRBD2 may fit D (5 bases each). Trimming removed 3 bases at V and 4 bases at J, with 9 bases between. The V gene's germline CDR1 is MGHDK and CDR2 SYGVNS. This CDR3 is 14 amino acids long. The CDR3 here is CASSDPGTTGELFF. DNA for the CDR3: TGTGCCAGCAGTGATCCGGGGACCACCGGGGAGCTGTTTTTT.

Ten or more counts support this clonotype. At one of its ends the junction is not consistent with the germline gene, which may arise from a read error. V usage is TRBV7-7 and J usage is TRBJ2-5; D gene uncertain. The CDR3 contains 15 residues. Germline V gives CDR1 SSHAT, CDR2 FNYEAQ (reference sequence). CDR3 amino acids: CASSSTGHGSETQYF. The DNA of the CDR3 is TGTGCTAGCAGCTCCACGGGCCATGGTTCGGAGACCCAGTACTTC. Full variable domain (outside the CDR3, taken from reference TRBV7-7 and TRBJ2-5): GAGVSQSPRYKVTKRGQDVTLRCDPISSHATLYWYQQALGQGPEFLTYFNYEAQPDKSGLPSDRFSAERPEGSISTLTIQRTEQRDSAMYRCASSSTGHGSETQYFGPGTRLLVL.

This clonotype has ten or more counts. This rearrangement joins TRBV19 to TRBJ2-7; D tentatively reads TRBD1 or TRBD2 (5 bases each). CDR1 and CDR2 from the germline V gene are LNHDA and SQIVND (reference sequence). V lost 2 bases and J 3 bases, leaving 8 bases between the germline ends. The CDR3 is made up of 13 amino acids. The CDR3 loop reads CASSILGDYEQYF. The CDR3 coding sequence is TGTGCCAGTAGTATATTGGGGGACTACGAGCAGTACTTC.

This clonotype was counted at least ten times. The J gene is TRBJ2-7, the V gene TRBV7-6, with a weak D call TRBD2 (7 bases). Trimming shortened V by 5 bases and J by 4 bases, and 15 bases separated the two germline ends. The CDR3 runs 14 residues. Germline CDR1 reads SGHVS; CDR2 reads FNYEAQ. The CDR3, as DNA: TGTGCCAGCAGCCTGGAGGGGGGGTGGTACGAGCAGTACTTC. This sequence encodes CASSLEGGWYEQYF. Looking up the rest from reference TRBV7-6 and TRBJ2-7 gives the full variable domain: GAGVSQSPRYKVTKRGQDVALRCDPISGHVSLYWYRQALGQGPEFLTYFNYEAQQDKSGLPNDRFSAERPEGSISTLTIQRTEQRDSAMYRCASSLEGGWYEQYFGPGTRLTVT.

This clonotype was observed many times. V usage is TRBV24-1 and J usage is TRBJ1-5; D is possibly TRBD1 (6 bases). The CDR3 runs 17 residues. Trimming took off 4 bases at V and 4 bases at J, with 19 bases between the two ends. CDR1 is KGHDR, CDR2 SFDVKD, per germline. The CDR3 DNA sequence: TGTGCCACCAGTGACAACGCGGCGGGGGGCAAGAATCAGCCCCAGCATTTT. Translated, it gives CATSDNAAGGKNQPQHF.

In its sample, this clonotype was seen many times. The rearrangement links TRBV11-2 to TRBJ1-2; D remains unclear. This CDR3 contains 15 residues. Germline CDR1 and CDR2: SGHAT and FQNNGV. The V gene lost 1 base and the J gene lost 6 bases, with 15 bases spanning the gap. This chain's CDR3 is CASSLAFVHNDGYTF. Here the CDR3 DNA reads TGTGCCAGCAGCTTAGCTTTCGTGCACAACGATGGCTACACCTTC.

The chain uses TRBV24-1 and TRBJ1-2; D remains ambiguous. The CDR3 extends over 13 amino acids. The V end lost 8 bases, the J end lost 7 bases, and 16 bases lay between the germline ends. The germline V gene has CDR1 KGHDR and CDR2 SFDVKD. Written as DNA, the CDR3 is TGTGCCACCAAACGGCTCCCCGGGAGTGGCTACACCTTC. Encoded protein: CATKRLPGSGYTF.

In its sample, this clonotype was seen many times. The chain employs TRBV19 and TRBJ1-1; D is uncertain. Germline lookup yields CDR1 LNHDA and CDR2 SQIVND (reference sequence). This CDR3 comprises 14 residues. With 3 bases removed from V and 5 bases from J, the gap between germline ends came to 13 bases. In DNA, the CDR3 is TGTGCCAGTAGTATCGTAGGGATGGTGACTGAAGCTTTCTTT. Translated, it gives CASSIVGMVTEAFF.

V gene TRBV29-1 combines with J gene TRBJ1-4, with D unresolved. The CDR3 sequence is 14 residues long. In germline, CDR1 is SQVTM, CDR2 ANQGSEA. V was pared by 6 bases and J by 6 bases, with 17 bases between. The CDR3 is CSVQHSDFYEKLFF. The CDR3 nucleotides are TGCAGCGTCCAACACAGTGATTTCTATGAAAAACTGTTTTTT.

There are a few counts of this clonotype. V usage is TRBV15 and J usage is TRBJ1-2; D gene uncertain. Germline V CDR1 and CDR2: LNHNV, YYDKDF (reference sequence). Trimming cost V 0 bases and J 4 bases, with 6 bases left between them. The CDR3 is 13 residues long. The DNA for the CDR3 is TGTGCCACCAGCAGAGAAGTAGGCTATGGCTACACCTTC. This encodes CATSREVGYGYTF. Filled out from reference TRBV15 and TRBJ1-2, the complete variable domain reads DAMVIQNPRYQVTQFGKPVTLSCSQTLNHNVMYWYQQKSSQAPKLLFHYYDKDFNNEADTPDNFQSRRPNTSFCFLDIRSPGLGDTAMYLCATSREVGYGYTFGSGTRLTVV.